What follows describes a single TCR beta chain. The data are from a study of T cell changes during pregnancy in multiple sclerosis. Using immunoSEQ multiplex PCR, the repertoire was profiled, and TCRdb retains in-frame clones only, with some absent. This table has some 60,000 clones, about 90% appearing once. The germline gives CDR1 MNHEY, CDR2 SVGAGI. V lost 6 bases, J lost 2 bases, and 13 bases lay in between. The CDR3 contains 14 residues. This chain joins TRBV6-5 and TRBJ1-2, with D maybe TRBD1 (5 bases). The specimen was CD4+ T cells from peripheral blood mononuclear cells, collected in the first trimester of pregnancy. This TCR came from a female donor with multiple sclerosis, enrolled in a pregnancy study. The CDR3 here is CASRTSAGNYGYTF. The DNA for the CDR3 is TGTGCCAGCAGGACTAGTGCAGGGAACTATGGCTACACCTTC.